The table lists the clone carrying this TCR beta chain with a few counts. What it recognizes is unknown. Specified time point: persistent/refractory GD, antithyroid drugs over 5 years with positive TRAb. PBMC-extracted RNA yielded the TCR library. This sample stems from a study of regulatory T cells in long-lasting Graves disease. Study-wide findings and caveats: Only peripheral blood was studied, not thyroid tissue.

Through Arm-PCR of CDR3 regions and iRepertoire HTBI primers, TCR beta libraries were built. MiXCR, run by TCRdb on the multiplex PCR reads, gives a single entry per CDR3 protein. Of a few hundred thousand distinct CDR3 sequences in the sample, 20% to 25% were seen once. The V end was cut by 4 bases, the J end by 7 bases, with 19 bases between. The CDR3 extends over 14 amino acids. CDR1 is DFQATT and CDR2 is SNEGSKA in the germline V gene (reference sequence). This clonotype was obtained from a female donor with Graves disease. The sequencing here drew on peripheral blood mononuclear cells (PBMCs), taken when the disease was refractory, from a patient treated with antithyroid drugs. This chain links TRBV20-1 with TRBJ1-1; no clear D gene. CDR3 region: CSATSNSRSSEAFF. In nucleotides, the CDR3 is TGCAGTGCTACCAGTAATAGCCGGAGCAGTGAAGCTTTCTTT.